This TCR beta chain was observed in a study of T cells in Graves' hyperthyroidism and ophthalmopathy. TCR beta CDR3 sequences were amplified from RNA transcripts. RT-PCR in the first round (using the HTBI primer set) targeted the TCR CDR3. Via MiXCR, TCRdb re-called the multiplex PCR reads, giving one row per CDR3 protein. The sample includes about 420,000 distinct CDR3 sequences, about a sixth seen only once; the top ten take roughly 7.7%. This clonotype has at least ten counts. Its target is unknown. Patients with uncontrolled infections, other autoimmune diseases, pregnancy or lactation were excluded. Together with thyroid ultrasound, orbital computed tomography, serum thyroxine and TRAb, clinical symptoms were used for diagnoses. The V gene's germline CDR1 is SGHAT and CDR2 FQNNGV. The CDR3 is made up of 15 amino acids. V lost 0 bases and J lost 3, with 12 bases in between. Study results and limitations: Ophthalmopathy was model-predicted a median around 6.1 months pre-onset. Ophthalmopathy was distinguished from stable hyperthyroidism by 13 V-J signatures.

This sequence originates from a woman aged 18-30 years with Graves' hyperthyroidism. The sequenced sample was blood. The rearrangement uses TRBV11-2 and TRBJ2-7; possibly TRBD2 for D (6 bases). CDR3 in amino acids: CASSLDPSAHYEQYF. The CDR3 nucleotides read TGTGCCAGCAGCTTAGATCCTAGCGCGCACTACGAGCAGTACTTC.